This TCR beta chain stems from a study of shared clonotypes between healthy human individuals. The CDR3 sequence is 13 residues long. The ends lost 6 bases at V and 5 bases at J; junction bases unmatched: 6. The V gene's germline CDR1 is SQVTM and CDR2 ANQGSEA. A deep-level run was used for the assay. It was on ten immunoSEQ deep assay plates that unsorted PBMC DNA was sequenced. The repertoire was sequenced with immunoSEQ multiplex PCR; TCRdb's copy has only in-frame clones and lacks some. Of about 480,000 clones in the sample, approximately 85% were seen once. The origin of this receptor is a woman aged 40 to 50 in good health. Some clones in this sample may be carry-over from other donors' samples. The genes are TRBV29-1 and TRBJ2-5, with TRBD2 matching over 10 bases. The specimen was PBMCs. The DNA of the CDR3 is TGCAGCGTAGGGACTAGCGAGAGGGAGACCCAGTACTTC. Residues: CSVGTSERETQYF.